This TCR beta chain was identified during a study of blood T cell repertoires in COVID-19. At the level of the study: Spain, Italy and the United States supplied samples that represented acute and convalescent COVID-19. Sources were T cells, B-cell-depleted T cells, or PBMCs; the material itself was cDNA or gDNA.

In the authors' workflow: Reference gene primer amplification gave nucleated cell count estimates. The assay was immunoSEQ multiplex PCR, and TCRdb's table has in-frame clones only and misses some. The V and J calls and the clone size are those of that table, but D and trimming were determined from the DNA. The profile shows 200,000 to 250,000 clones, about 82% of them singletons. Germline CDR1 reads MDHEN; CDR2 reads SYDVKM. The CDR3 is made up of 14 amino acids. The V and J ends lost 2 bases and 3 bases respectively, with 7 bases between them. This receptor was taken from a woman aged 55-75 years with active or convalescent COVID-19. Material: peripheral blood. The chain joins TRBV28 to TRBJ2-2; no firm D call. The chain's CDR3 is CASSLHTDTGELFF. CDR3 bases: TGTGCCAGCAGTTTACACACAGACACCGGGGAGCTGTTTTTT.